The 23 T cell receptor beta chains below were found in one sample sequenced in a study of graft-versus-host responses after intestinal transplantation. These receptors are not linked to any known antigen. Profiling relied on immunoSEQ multiplex PCR, and the TCRdb table lists in-frame clones only, not all of them. The sample has 80,000 to 100,000 clones; 90% are singletons. Sequencing used unstimulated CD4+ T cells sorted from spleen or lymph node cells, obtained before intestinal transplant. The receptors stem from a human donor who received an intestinal transplant.

V and J are TRBV6-9 and TRBJ2-7; possible D gene TRBD2, 6 bases. Germline CDR1 reads MNHGY; CDR2 reads SVAAGI. Trimming shortened V by 10 bases and J by 5 bases, and 18 bases separated the two germline ends. This CDR3 has 13 amino acids. CDR3 residues: CATVTGTGDEQYF. CDR3 DNA: TGTGCCACCGTCACGGGGACGGGGGACGAGCAGTACTTC.

This sequence joins TRBV11-2 and TRBJ2-5; 10 bases line up with TRBD2. The CDR3 extends over 15 amino acids. With V trimmed by 3 bases and J by 5 bases, 6 bases remained unmatched. The germline V gene encodes CDR1 SGHAT and CDR2 FQNNGV. The CDR3 DNA follows: TGTGCCAGCAGCTTTGAGCGGGGGGGAGGGGAGACCCAGTACTTC. This translates into CASSFERGGGETQYF.

The chain employs TRBV5-1 and TRBJ1-2; 7 nucleotides match TRBD1. V shed 0 bases and J 7 bases; nucleotides not matched to a gene: 0. CDR3 length: 12 residues. Germline V CDR1 and CDR2: SGHRS, YFSETQ. The CDR3: CASSLGQGGYTF. The CDR3 region has the DNA TGCGCCAGCAGCTTGGGACAGGGTGGCTACACCTTC.

The rearrangement joins TRBV19 to TRBJ1-5; D is unclear. Trimming removed 4 bases from V and 0 bases from J, with 7 bases in between. CDR1 and CDR2 (germline): LNHDA, SQIVND (reference sequence). The length of the CDR3 is 14 residues. This chain's CDR3 is CASSRGHSNQPQHF. The CDR3 DNA reads as TGTGCCAGTAGTAGAGGGCATAGCAATCAGCCCCAGCATTTT.

The chain uses TRBV10-2 and TRBJ2-1; D might be TRBD2 (7 bases). The CDR3 runs 14 residues. The V end lost 10 bases, the J end lost 2 bases, and 15 bases lay between the germline ends. The germline gives CDR1 WSHSY, CDR2 SAAADI. CDR3: CATTGRGAYNEQFF. CDR3 coding DNA: TGCGCCACCACGGGGAGGGGGGCCTACAATGAGCAGTTCTTC.

The chain recombines TRBV6-1 with TRBJ1-2; D is perhaps TRBD1 (5 bases). V was trimmed by 5 bases and J by 6 bases, leaving 16 bases between them. Germline CDR1 and CDR2: MNHNS and SASEGT. This CDR3 has 14 amino acids. CDR3 protein: CASSFLGRADGYTF. CDR3 nucleotides: TGTGCCAGCAGTTTTCTGGGCAGGGCCGATGGCTACACCTTC.

This clone was counted only a few times. The V and J genes are TRBV9 and TRBJ2-2; 9 bases fit TRBD1. J gave up 7 bases and V 3 bases, and 7 bases lay outside the gene matches. Germline-derived CDR1 and CDR2 are SGDLS and YYNGEE. This CDR3 is 15 amino acids long. CDR3 sequence (DNA): TGTGCCAGCAGCGCACGACAGGGGGAAAGCGGGGAGCTGTTTTTT. This gives the protein CASSARQGESGELFF.

The chain has TRBV7-9 and TRBJ2-5; D remains unclear. CDR1 is SEHNR, CDR2 FQNEAQ, per germline (reference sequence). V lost 5 bases and J 5 bases, leaving 9 bases between the germline ends. The CDR3 length is 12 residues. CDR3 sequence: CASSPLFETQYF. CDR3 nucleotides: TGTGCCAGCAGCCCCCTGTTCGAGACCCAGTACTTC.

The chain employs TRBV6-5 and TRBJ1-4; D call uncertain. This CDR3 region has 15 residues. Between the trimmed V and J ends, which lost 6 bases and 0 bases, there was a span of 11 bases. Germline-derived CDR1 and CDR2 are MNHEY and SVGAGI. CDR3: CASSSERATNEKLFF. The CDR3, as DNA: TGTGCCAGCAGCTCCGAGCGAGCAACTAATGAAAAACTGTTTTTT.

The chain is built from TRBV15 and TRBJ2-5, with D perhaps matching TRBD1 (6 bases). V was pared by 0 bases and J by 3 bases, with 8 bases between. Germline values: CDR1 LNHNV, CDR2 YYDKDF (reference sequence). CDR3 length: 14 amino acids. CDR3 loop: CATSRDRGEETQYF. In nucleotides, the CDR3 is TGTGCCACCAGCAGAGACAGGGGCGAAGAGACCCAGTACTTC.

The sample holds a few counts of this clone. The V call is TRBV5-6, the J call TRBJ1-5; maybe TRBD1 (5 bases). The CDR3 runs to 14 residues. The V gene's germline CDR1 is SGHDT and CDR2 YYEEEE. V lost 7 bases, J lost 7 bases, and 18 bases lay in between. The CDR3 here is CASPKGGGRQPQHF. In nucleotides, the CDR3 is TGTGCCAGCCCCAAGGGCGGGGGGAGGCAGCCCCAGCATTTT.

This chain links TRBV5-6 with TRBJ2-3; D gene ambiguous. V was trimmed by 1 base and J by 4 bases, leaving 13 bases between them. Germline V CDR1 and CDR2: SGHDT, YYEEEE. The length of the CDR3 is 15 residues. The CDR3 DNA follows: TGTGCCAGCAGCTTGTTGGCGTCCGCGGCAGATACGCAGTATTTT. Protein product: CASSLLASAADTQYF.

The table lists this clone with a few counts. V gene TRBV2 combines with J gene TRBJ1-2; possibly TRBD1 for D (5 bases). With 10 bases removed from V and 8 bases from J, the gap between germline ends came to 20 bases. The CDR3 totals 13 residues. Germline V lookup: CDR1 SNHLY, CDR2 FYNNEI. The CDR3 protein is CATTQTAPWGYTF. Here the CDR3 DNA reads TGTGCCACCACACAGACAGCGCCCTGGGGCTACACCTTC.

The V and J genes are TRBV6-5 and TRBJ1-2; TRBD1 matches at 7 bases. This CDR3 has 14 amino acids. Trimming cost V 5 bases and J 7 bases; bases outside gene matches: 10. Germline V gene data show CDR1 as MNHEY and CDR2 as SVGAGI. CDR3 sequence reads: CASSTTGDSAGYTF. The CDR3 DNA sequence: TGTGCCAGCAGTACAACAGGGGATTCAGCTGGCTACACCTTC.

CDR3 sequence (DNA): TGCGCCAGCAGCCCCAAGGGTCAGGGCGAAAAAGAGACCCAGTACTTC. It is translated as CASSPKGQGEKETQYF. This chain joins TRBV5-1 and TRBJ2-5; D perhaps matches TRBD1 (5 bases). Trimming removed 4 bases at V and 3 bases at J, with 19 bases between. Germline CDR1 reads SGHRS; CDR2 reads YFSETQ. The CDR3 consists of 16 residues.

This clone was seen a single time. This chain joins TRBV5-1 and TRBJ2-1; a possible D gene is TRBD1 (5 bases). Germline-derived CDR1 and CDR2 are SGHRS and YFSETQ. This CDR3 region has 12 residues. V lost 4 bases, J lost 6 bases, and 8 bases lay in between. CDR3 coding DNA: TGCGCCAGCAGCGGGGCACTCAATGAGCAGTTCTTC. Its protein is CASSGALNEQFF.

This clone was seen a handful of times. The genes are TRBV6-1 and TRBJ2-2; no clear D gene. The CDR3 sequence is 13 residues long. CDR1 is MNHNS, CDR2 SASEGT, per germline. V lost 1 base to trimming and J lost 7 bases, with 7 bases between them. The CDR3 DNA reads TGTGCCAGCAGTGAAGTTCGGGTCGGGGAGCTGTTTTTT. Its protein is CASSEVRVGELFF.

J is TRBJ1-3 and V is TRBV18; unclear D gene. Per the germline V gene, CDR1 is KGHSH and CDR2 is LQKENI. Between the trimmed V and J ends, which lost 3 bases and 0 bases, there was a span of 12 bases. The CDR3 is 16 residues long. CDR3 bases: TGTGCCAGCTCACCGTCTTTTCCGAGCTCTGGAAACACCATATATTTT. Its translation: CASSPSFPSSGNTIYF.

V is TRBV2 and J is TRBJ2-1; maybe TRBD2 (5 bases). Trimming left V 6 bases short and J 4 bases short, with 10 bases between. The CDR3 sequence is 13 residues long. Germline V gives CDR1 SNHLY, CDR2 FYNNEI. In DNA, the CDR3 is TGTGCCAGCAGGGGCGGGCAATACAATGAGCAGTTCTTC. Amino acids: CASRGGQYNEQFF.

This sequence joins TRBV7-9 and TRBJ1-1; maybe TRBD1 (5 bases). Trimming took 3 bases from V and 4 from J, leaving 6 bases between them. The length of the CDR3 is 12 residues. Germline values: CDR1 SEHNR, CDR2 FQNEAQ (reference sequence). The CDR3 spells CASSFQGTEAFF. The CDR3 DNA sequence: TGTGCCAGCAGCTTCCAGGGCACTGAAGCTTTCTTT. The entire variable domain, with the rest obtained from reference TRBV7-9 and TRBJ1-1, is as follows: DTGVSQNPRHKITKRGQNVTFRCDPISEHNRLYWYRQTLGQGPEFLTYFQNEAQLEKSRLLSDRFSAERPKGSFSTLEIQRTEQGDSAMYLCASSFQGTEAFFGQGTRLTVV.

A single count supports this clone. The chain couples TRBV11-2 to TRBJ1-3, with D unresolved. CDR3 length: 15 amino acids. Trimming took off 1 base at V and 0 bases at J, with 7 bases between the two ends. Germline assignment: CDR1 SGHAT and CDR2 FQNNGV. CDR3 in amino acids: CASSLGAHSGNTIYF. CDR3 in DNA: TGTGCCAGCAGCTTAGGGGCGCACTCTGGAAACACCATATATTTT. Combining the CDR3 with reference TRBV11-2 and TRBJ1-3 gives the whole variable domain EAGVAQSPRYKIIEKRQSVAFWCNPISGHATLYWYQQILGQGPKLLIQFQNNGVVDDSQLPKDRFSAERLKGVDSTLKIQPAKLEDSAVYLCASSLGAHSGNTIYFGEGSWLTVV.

This sequence joins TRBV6-9 and TRBJ2-2; D may be TRBD1 (5 bases). Trimming took off 4 bases at V and 1 base at J, with 10 bases between the two ends. The CDR3 totals 15 residues. Germline CDR1 and CDR2: MNHGY and SVAAGI. The CDR3 region is CASSFRTQNTGELFF. In nucleotides, the CDR3 is TGTGCCAGCAGTTTTCGGACACAGAACACCGGGGAGCTGTTTTTT.

The chain uses TRBV7-4 and TRBJ1-1; D ambiguous. The CDR3 contains 13 residues. Germline loops: CDR1 SGHVT, CDR2 SQSDAQ. V lost 3 bases and J lost 7, with 12 bases in between. The chain's CDR3 is CASSFRWRVEAFF. CDR3 DNA: TGTGCCAGCAGCTTCCGGTGGAGGGTTGAAGCTTTCTTT. Full variable domain (outside the CDR3, taken from reference TRBV7-4 and TRBJ1-1): GAGVSQSPRYKVAKRGRDVALRCDSISGHVTLYWYRQTLGQGSEVLTYSQSDAQRDKSGRPSGRFSAERPERSVSTLKIQRTEQGDSAVYLCASSFRWRVEAFFGQGTRLTVV.